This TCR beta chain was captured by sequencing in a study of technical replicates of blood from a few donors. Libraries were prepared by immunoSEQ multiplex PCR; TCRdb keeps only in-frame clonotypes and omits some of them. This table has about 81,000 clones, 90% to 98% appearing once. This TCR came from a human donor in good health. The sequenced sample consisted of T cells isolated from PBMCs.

The CDR3 DNA reads TGTGCCAGCAGTGAGGAGGGTAACTATGGCTACACCTTC. Translated, it gives CASSEEGNYGYTF. The chain combines TRBV6-1 with TRBJ1-2; D remains ambiguous. This CDR3 region has 13 residues. V dropped 3 bases and J dropped 1 base, with 6 bases sitting between them. Germline-derived CDR1 and CDR2 are MNHNS and SASEGT.